Listed below are T cell receptor beta chains from one sample, sequenced in a study of blood T cell repertoires in COVID-19. Assay: immunoSEQ multiplex PCR; the TCRdb copy retains only in-frame clones and omits some. The table shows more than 90,000 clones, with over 70% occurring only once. Sequenced: peripheral blood. All receptors come from a woman of 80 years or more with acute or convalescent COVID-19. CDR3s include the opening cysteine and the closing phenylalanine or tryptophan. Each record gives: V gene, J gene, D gene, clone size, CDR3 protein, CDR3 DNA. D genes are given only for firm matches. Some rows mark clone size as missing; the rest say once, few, many or name a class of expanded clone.

V: TRBV3-1/TRBV3-2; J: TRBJ2-1; D: TRBD2; size: NA; CDR3: CASSPGLAGGKQFF; DNA: TGTGCCAGCAGCCCGGGACTAGCGGGGGGGAAGCAGTTCTTC
V: TRBV27; J: TRBJ2-3; D: NA; size: NA; CDR3: CASRPWGVSTDTQYF; DNA: TGTGCCAGCAGGCCTTGGGGGGTTAGCACAGATACGCAGTATTTT
V: TRBV14; J: TRBJ2-1; D: TRBD2; size: NA; CDR3: CASSHITGTSGKNEQFF; DNA: TGTGCCAGCAGCCACATCACCGGGACTAGCGGGAAAAATGAGCAGTTCTTC
V: TRBV6-1; J: TRBJ2-4; D: NA; size: NA; CDR3: CASSGQDPGSAKNIQYF; DNA: TGTGCCAGCAGTGGGCAAGATCCAGGGTCGGCCAAAAACATTCAGTACTTC
V: TRBV7-9; J: TRBJ1-6; D: NA; size: few; CDR3: CASSLEGGNSPLHF; DNA: TGTGCCAGCAGCTTAGAAGGAGGGAATTCACCCCTCCACTTT
V: TRBV7-9; J: TRBJ2-3; D: NA; size: NA; CDR3: CASSLVAGRADTQYF; DNA: TGTGCCAGCAGCTTAGTTGCGGGACGGGCAGATACGCAGTATTTT
V: TRBV2; J: TRBJ2-1; D: TRBD2; size: few; CDR3: CASSEWLAGGPYEQFF; DNA: TGTGCCAGCAGTGAGTGGCTAGCGGGAGGGCCTTATGAGCAGTTCTTC
V: TRBV5-1; J: TRBJ2-6; D: NA; size: few; CDR3: CASSEGPAGANVLTF; DNA: TGCGCCAGCAGCGAGGGTCCCGCTGGGGCCAACGTCCTGACTTTC
V: TRBV9; J: TRBJ1-5; D: NA; size: NA; CDR3: CASSVAGDSNQPQHF; DNA: TGTGCCAGCAGCGTAGCAGGGGATAGCAATCAGCCCCAGCATTTT
V: TRBV30; J: TRBJ2-3; D: TRBD1; size: once; CDR3: CAWRQGATDTQYF; DNA: TGTGCCTGGAGGCAGGGGGCTACAGATACGCAGTATTTT
V: TRBV7-9; J: TRBJ1-4; D: NA; size: NA; CDR3: CARGAGVGKLFF; DNA: TGTGCCAGAGGGGCAGGTGTCGGAAAACTGTTTTTT
V: TRBV7-2; J: TRBJ2-1; D: NA; size: NA; CDR3: CASSLVASAYYNEQFF; DNA: TGTGCCAGCAGCTTAGTGGCTAGCGCCTACTACAATGAGCAGTTCTTC
V: TRBV9; J: TRBJ1-1; D: NA; size: NA; CDR3: CASSVDRSTEAFF; DNA: TGTGCCAGCAGCGTAGACAGGTCCACTGAAGCTTTCTTT
V: TRBV4-1; J: TRBJ2-3; D: TRBD2; size: NA; CDR3: CASSQGPNTGLAGGINTQYF; DNA: TGCGCCAGCAGCCAGGGACCCAATACGGGACTAGCGGGGGGAATCAATACGCAGTATTTT
V: TRBV9; J: TRBJ2-1; D: TRBD1; size: NA; CDR3: CASSVVGTGKSEQFF; DNA: TGTGCCAGCAGCGTAGTCGGGACAGGGAAAAGTGAGCAGTTCTTC
V: TRBV2; J: TRBJ1-1; D: TRBD1; size: NA; CDR3: CASSRQGEGSEAFF; DNA: TGTGCCAGCAGTCGACAGGGGGAAGGGAGTGAAGCTTTCTTT
V: TRBV28; J: TRBJ1-2; D: NA; size: NA; CDR3: CASTYEGLGDYGYTF; DNA: TGTGCCAGCACCTATGAGGGCCTAGGTGACTATGGCTACACCTTC
V: TRBV28; J: TRBJ2-3; D: TRBD2; size: NA; CDR3: CASSLRGTSGRGTQYF; DNA: TGTGCCAGCAGTCTCCGAGGGACTAGCGGGAGAGGTACGCAGTATTTT
V: TRBV5-1; J: TRBJ2-1; D: TRBD2; size: NA; CDR3: CASSSSGSNNEQFF; DNA: TGCGCCAGCAGCTCTAGCGGGAGCAACAATGAGCAGTTCTTC
V: TRBV3-1/TRBV3-2; J: TRBJ2-7; D: NA; size: NA; CDR3: CASSQDATYEQYF; DNA: TGTGCCAGCAGCCAAGATGCGACCTACGAGCAGTACTTC
V: TRBV7-9; J: TRBJ2-4; D: NA; size: NA; CDR3: CASREGAKNIQYF; DNA: TGTGCCAGCAGAGAGGGAGCCAAAAACATTCAGTACTTC
V: TRBV24-1; J: TRBJ2-2; D: NA; size: NA; CDR3: CATSEDSYTGELFF; DNA: TGTGCCACCAGTGAGGACAGTTACACCGGGGAGCTGTTTTTT
V: TRBV10-3; J: TRBJ2-1; D: TRBD2; size: NA; CDR3: CAISEPGLAGDEQFF; DNA: TGTGCCATCAGTGAGCCGGGACTAGCGGGCGATGAGCAGTTCTTC
V: TRBV6-2/TRBV6-3; J: TRBJ1-2; D: NA; size: NA; CDR3: CASSYAGRNYGYTF; DNA: TGTGCCAGCAGTTACGCGGGACGGAACTATGGCTACACCTTC
V: TRBV28; J: TRBJ1-2; D: NA; size: NA; CDR3: CASSLSRGDGYTF; DNA: TGTGCCAGCAGTTTAAGCAGGGGTGACGGCTACACCTTC
V: TRBV9; J: TRBJ2-1; D: NA; size: NA; CDR3: CASSVAAGSSYNEQFF; DNA: TGTGCCAGCAGCGTAGCGGCGGGAAGCTCCTACAATGAGCAGTTCTTC
V: TRBV27; J: TRBJ2-5; D: NA; size: few; CDR3: CASSFQGGETQYF; DNA: TGTGCCAGCAGTTTCCAGGGTGGGGAGACCCAGTACTTC
V: TRBV5-1; J: TRBJ2-5; D: NA; size: NA; CDR3: CASSPNGGQETQYF; DNA: TGCGCCAGCAGCCCAAACGGGGGTCAAGAGACCCAGTACTTC